The 14 T cell receptor beta chains presented below share a single source sample, sequenced in a study of T cell clones after liver transplantation. Clones were read by immunoSEQ multiplex PCR, and TCRdb kept only the in-frame ones, dropping some. Among 31,000 or so clones listed, more than 90% were seen once. The sample in question was CD8+ T cells from blood, obtained 12 months after liver transplant. All receptors derive from a human patient who received a liver transplant. Some T cells here may be from the graft donor.

The rearrangement links TRBV7-9 to TRBJ2-5; D call uncertain. The V gene lost 7 bases and the J gene lost 2 bases, with 17 bases spanning the gap. CDR3 length: 15 residues. Germline-derived CDR1 and CDR2 are SEHNR and FQNEAQ (reference sequence). The CDR3 region is CASTSRNAVQETQYF. As DNA, the CDR3 is TGTGCCAGCACCTCACGTAACGCGGTTCAAGAGACCCAGTACTTC.

This chain links TRBV28 with TRBJ2-5; D possibly uses TRBD1 or TRBD2 (5 bases each). Germline CDR1 is MDHEN and CDR2 is SYDVKM. Trimming took 1 base from V and 5 from J, leaving 17 bases between them. CDR3 length: 16 residues. CDR3: CASSLYDEGIGETQYF. The DNA of the CDR3 is TGTGCCAGCAGTTTATACGACGAGGGGATAGGGGAGACCCAGTACTTC.

The V gene is TRBV29-1, the J gene TRBJ2-1; possibly TRBD2 for D (6 bases). The germline V and J ends were trimmed by 6 bases and 4 bases, with 13 bases remaining between them. The germline V gene encodes CDR1 SQVTM and CDR2 ANQGSEA. This CDR3 has 13 amino acids. The CDR3 bases are TGCAGCGTCGACGGAGGGTCGTACAATGAGCAGTTCTTC. This codes for CSVDGGSYNEQFF.

The chain recombines TRBV9 with TRBJ1-3; a possible D gene is TRBD1 (6 bases). Germline V CDR1 and CDR2: SGDLS, YYNGEE. The CDR3 consists of 15 residues. V lost 3 bases and J 9 bases, leaving 19 bases between the germline ends. In DNA form, the CDR3 reads TGTGCCAGCAGCGGAGGGGACATAGGTTATGGCACCATATATTTT. Translating gives CASSGGDIGYGTIYF.

This chain links TRBV7-6 with TRBJ2-2; a weak D match, TRBD2 (6 bases). CDR3 length: 16 amino acids. The V and J ends lost 2 bases and 3 bases respectively, with 13 bases between them. The germline V gene encodes CDR1 SGHVS and CDR2 FNYEAQ. DNA of the CDR3: TGTGCCAGCAGCTTACAGAGTCTAGCGTACACCGGGGAGCTGTTTTTT. It specifies CASSLQSLAYTGELFF.

This chain links TRBV12-5 with TRBJ2-5; D might be TRBD1 or TRBD2, each matching 6 bases. Looked up from germline, CDR1 is LGHNT and CDR2 is FRNRAP. The CDR3 is made up of 17 amino acids. V was shortened by 2 bases and J by 3 bases, with 19 bases between the two germline ends. The CDR3 loop is CASGLKWGGKGEETQYF. The DNA for the CDR3 is TGTGCTAGTGGTTTGAAGTGGGGCGGGAAGGGGGAAGAGACCCAGTACTTC.

The chain couples TRBV6-5 to TRBJ2-5; D gene ambiguous. This CDR3 contains 14 residues. V shed 10 bases and J shed 5 bases, with 20 bases lying between them. The germline gives CDR1 MNHEY, CDR2 SVGAGI. In DNA form, the CDR3 reads TGTGCCACCTCCGGTTTCAGCCGCCTTGAGACCCAGTACTTC. Translating it yields CATSGFSRLETQYF.

The chain is built from TRBV10-3 and TRBJ2-2, with 10 positions matching TRBD2. With V trimmed by 7 bases and J by 6 bases, 8 bases remained unmatched. Per the germline V gene, CDR1 is ENHRY and CDR2 is SYGVKD. CDR3 length: 15 amino acids. As DNA, the CDR3 is TGTGCCATCACCCCAGCTAGCGGGAGACCCGGGGAGCTGTTTTTT. This codes for CAITPASGRPGELFF.

This sequence joins TRBV28 and TRBJ2-2; TRBD2 aligns across 10 bases. From germline, CDR1 is MDHEN and CDR2 SYDVKM. Germline trimming cut 3 bases from V and 3 bases from J; bases unmatched to any gene: 10. The CDR3 is 18 residues long. In DNA form, the CDR3 reads TGTGCCAGCAGTTTGGGTCTAGCGGGGGACGGGTACACCGGGGAGCTGTTTTTT. It encodes CASSLGLAGDGYTGELFF.

The chain uses TRBV27 and TRBJ2-7; 10 bases are a match to TRBD1. Losses at the gene ends were 7 bases for V and 6 bases for J; bases not matched to a gene: 12. Germline V gives CDR1 MNHEY, CDR2 SMNVEV (reference sequence). The CDR3 spans 15 residues. The CDR3 DNA reads as TGTGCCAGCACCCCGGTAGGGACAGGGGTAATCGAGCAGTACTTC. Amino acids: CASTPVGTGVIEQYF.

The gene calls are TRBV6-5 and TRBJ1-2; the D is unclear. The CDR3 length is 15 residues. V was cut by 0 bases and J by 4 bases, with 12 bases left in between. Germline V gene lookup returns CDR1 MNHEY and CDR2 SVGAGI. This CDR3 is CASSYSTGSTYGYTF. The DNA for the CDR3 is TGTGCCAGCAGTTACTCGACTGGGTCTACCTATGGCTACACCTTC.

CDR3 in amino acids: CASSSTSGNYGYTF. CDR3 bases: TGTGCCAGCAGCTCCACCTCCGGCAACTATGGCTACACCTTC. The genes are TRBV13 and TRBJ1-2; D is undetermined. Trimming took off 4 bases at V and 2 bases at J, with 11 bases between the two ends. CDR3 length: 14 residues. Looked up from germline, CDR1 is PRHDT and CDR2 is FYEKMQ (reference sequence).

The chain has TRBV29-1 and TRBJ2-5; D remains ambiguous. V was pared by 7 bases and J by 0 bases, with 12 bases between. This CDR3 has 13 amino acids. Germline lookup yields CDR1 SQVTM and CDR2 ANQGSEA. CDR3: CSDRGWNQETQYF. CDR3 sequence (DNA): TGCAGCGACCGTGGGTGGAACCAAGAGACCCAGTACTTC.

The chain links TRBV4-3 to TRBJ2-5, with 8 positions matching TRBD2. The CDR3 consists of 15 residues. V trimming: 3 bases; J trimming: 2 bases; junction bases outside the gene matches: 5. The germline gives CDR1 LGHNA, CDR2 YSLEER. The CDR3 DNA reads as TGCGCCAGCAGCCATTTACTAGCGGAACAAGAGACCCAGTACTTC. It yields the protein CASSHLLAEQETQYF.